These 15 T cell receptor beta chains came from one sample sequenced in a study of CD8 T cells in ankylosing spondylitis. TCRdb itself ran the 5' RACE reads through MiXCR, one entry per CDR3 protein. Among under 200,000 distinct CDR3 sequences listed, around a tenth were seen once. Material for sequencing was blood, either unsorted or a sorted T cell fraction (not recorded which). These receptors came from a male donor with ankylosing spondylitis or in good health (not recorded which).

On this clonotype: A read error is possible here, since a much larger clone lies one base away. This chain joins TRBV6-5 and TRBJ1-6; D gene uncertain. V dropped 2 bases and J dropped 11 bases, with 7 bases sitting between them. Germline V gives CDR1 MNHEY, CDR2 SVGAGI. The CDR3 covers 12 residues. The CDR3 DNA is TGTGCCAGCAGTTACACGAATCCACCCCTCCACTTT. Its protein is CASSYTNPPLHF.

The chain uses TRBV6-1 and TRBJ2-7; 10 bases map to TRBD2. Per the germline V gene, CDR1 is MNHNS and CDR2 is SASEGT. The CDR3 has 14 residues. Unmatched junction bases numbered 2, after V lost 6 bases and J lost 0 bases. The CDR3 loop reads CASRPSGGSYEQYF. For the CDR3, the DNA is TGTGCCAGCAGACCTAGCGGGGGCTCCTACGAGCAGTACTTC.

This clonotype was recorded at least ten times. This chain links TRBV20-1 with TRBJ2-7, with TRBD1 identical over 8 bases. Per the germline V gene, CDR1 is DFQATT and CDR2 is SNEGSKA (reference sequence). After removal of 5 bases from V and 7 bases from J, the junction contained 13 bases not matched to a gene. The CDR3 consists of 14 residues. CDR3 in DNA: TGCAGTGCTGAAGGACAGGGAACTCGTCGGGAGCAGTACTTC. Translation: CSAEGQGTRREQYF.

This clonotype was counted at least ten times. The chain uses TRBV12-3 or TRBV12-4 and TRBJ2-7; 7 bases match TRBD1. V shed 8 bases, J shed 1 base, and the junction held 5 bases outside the gene matches. The CDR3 is 13 residues long. CDR3: CASFEQGSYEQYF. The DNA for the CDR3 is TGTGCCAGCTTTGAACAGGGGTCCTACGAGCAGTACTTC.

This clonotype was seen only a few times. This chain's CDR3 is CASSPTGHSTDTQYF. CDR3 in DNA: TGTGCCAGCAGCCCGACAGGGCATAGCACAGATACGCAGTATTTT. This sequence joins TRBV6-2 or TRBV6-3 and TRBJ2-3, with 7 bases identical to TRBD1. With V trimmed by 6 bases and J by 0 bases, 6 bases remained unmatched. The CDR3 is made up of 15 amino acids. Germline V CDR1 and CDR2: MNHEY, SVGEGT.

In this sample, this clonotype turned up a few times. The V and J genes are TRBV15 and TRBJ1-2, with D possibly TRBD1 on 6 matching bases. This CDR3 is built from 15 residues. The germline V and J ends were trimmed by 1 base and 2 bases, with 11 bases remaining between them. Looked up from germline, CDR1 is LNHNV and CDR2 is YYDKDF (reference sequence). The CDR3 nucleotides read TGTGCCACCAGCAGAGGGGGGGCACCGAACTATGGCTACACCTTC. Its translation is CATSRGGAPNYGYTF.

This clonotype was counted a few times. V gene TRBV27 combines with J gene TRBJ2-2, with 10 nucleotides matching TRBD1. The CDR3 runs to 14 residues. Germline CDR1 MNHEY, CDR2 SMNVEV (reference sequence). V shed 4 bases and J 5 bases; nucleotides not matched to a gene: 1. CDR3 in amino acids: CASSWGQGTGELFF. CDR3 sequence (DNA): TGTGCCAGCAGTTGGGGACAGGGGACCGGGGAGCTGTTTTTT.

This clonotype was observed many times. The chain employs TRBV5-1 and TRBJ2-1; D may be TRBD2 (5 bases). The CDR3 covers 16 residues. Germline V gene sequence: CDR1 SGHRS, CDR2 YFSETQ. Trimming removed 0 bases at V and 4 bases at J, with 14 bases between. CDR3 bases: TGCGCCAGCAGCTTGGATCTAAGCGGATCATACAATGAGCAGTTCTTC. Translating it yields CASSLDLSGSYNEQFF. Complete variable domain (other parts from reference TRBV5-1 and TRBJ2-1): KAGVTQTPRYLIKTRGQQVTLSCSPISGHRSVSWYQQTPGQGLQFLFEYFSETQRNKGNFPGRFSGRQFSNSRSEMNVSTLELGDSALYLCASSLDLSGSYNEQFFGPGTRLTVL.

The chain carries TRBV5-1 and TRBJ1-5; perhaps TRBD1 as D (5 bases). Deletions cut 5 bases from V and 6 bases from J, with 15 bases between. Germline CDR1 and CDR2: SGHRS and YFSETQ. This CDR3 is built from 14 residues. Here the CDR3 DNA reads TGCGCCAGCAGTGCAGCCGGGGCGGGTCAGCCCCAGCATTTT. Protein sequence: CASSAAGAGQPQHF.

This clonotype has a count of ten or more. The V and J genes are TRBV6-5 and TRBJ1-4, with D unclear. Germline V gives CDR1 MNHEY, CDR2 SVGAGI. Trimming left V 2 bases short and J 4 bases short, with 11 bases between. The CDR3 is 15 amino acids. Here the CDR3 reads CASSYVRTVNEKLFF. CDR3 bases: TGTGCCAGCAGTTACGTTCGGACGGTTAATGAAAAACTGTTTTTT.

V gene TRBV20-1 combines with J gene TRBJ2-7; TRBD1 matches 10 bases. J was trimmed by 9 bases and V by 4 bases; bases with no gene match: 12. The CDR3 runs to 14 residues. CDR1 is DFQATT and CDR2 is SNEGSKA in the germline V gene (reference sequence). CDR3 sequence reads: CSANTGTGVWGQYF. Written as DNA, the CDR3 is TGCAGTGCTAACACCGGGACAGGGGTCTGGGGGCAGTACTTC.

This clonotype was observed at least ten times. The V gene is TRBV29-1, the J gene TRBJ2-7, with 7 bases identical to TRBD2. Trimming at V came to 6 bases and at J to 4 bases, leaving 12 bases not matched to a gene. This CDR3 spans 14 amino acids. Germline CDR1 reads SQVTM; CDR2 reads ANQGSEA. CDR3 bases: TGCAGCGTCGTGGAGGGGAGGGGACTTTACGAGCAGTACTTC. This gives the protein CSVVEGRGLYEQYF.

A word on this clonotype: A much larger clone lies one base from this, so it may be a read error. The CDR3 bases are TGTGCCAGCAGCTTTAAAAATGGGCAGTTCTTC. As protein: CASSFKNGQFF. The chain uses TRBV7-8 and TRBJ2-1; no reliable D call. The CDR3 is 11 amino acids. Germline V CDR1 and CDR2: SGHVS, FQNEAQ.

This clonotype was picked up many times. The chain joins TRBV4-1 to TRBJ1-1; the D is unclear. Germline V gene data show CDR1 as MGHRA and CDR2 as YSYEKL. Trimming removed 1 base from V and 6 bases from J, with 18 bases in between. This CDR3 has 16 residues. The CDR3 spells CASSQGVFGNRSEAFF. CDR3 coding DNA: TGCGCCAGCAGCCAAGGTGTCTTTGGGAACCGATCTGAAGCTTTCTTT.

Many counts were recorded for this clonotype. V and J are TRBV6-5 and TRBJ1-6; tentatively, D is TRBD1 (5 bases). Germline V gene lookup returns CDR1 MNHEY and CDR2 SVGAGI. V lost 0 bases to trimming and J lost 8 bases, with 17 bases between them. The CDR3 runs to 17 residues. CDR3 residues: CASSYSIMAGRHSPLHF. The DNA of the CDR3 is TGTGCCAGCAGTTACTCGATAATGGCAGGGAGACATTCACCCCTCCACTTT.